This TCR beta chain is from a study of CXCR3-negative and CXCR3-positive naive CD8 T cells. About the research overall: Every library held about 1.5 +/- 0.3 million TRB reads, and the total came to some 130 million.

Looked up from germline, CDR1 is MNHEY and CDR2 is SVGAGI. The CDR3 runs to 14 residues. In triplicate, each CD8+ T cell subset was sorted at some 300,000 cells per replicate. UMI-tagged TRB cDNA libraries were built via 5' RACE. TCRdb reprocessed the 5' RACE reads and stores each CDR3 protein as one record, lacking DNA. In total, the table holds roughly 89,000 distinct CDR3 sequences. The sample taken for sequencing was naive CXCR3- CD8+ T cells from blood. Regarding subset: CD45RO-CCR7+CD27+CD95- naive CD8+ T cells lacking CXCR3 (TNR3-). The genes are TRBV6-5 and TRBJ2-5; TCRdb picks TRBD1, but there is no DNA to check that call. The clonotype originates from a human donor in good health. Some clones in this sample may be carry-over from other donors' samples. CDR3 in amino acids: CASSYFRGPETQYF.